A single sample is the source of the 21 T cell receptor beta chains below, sequenced in a study of spatial heterogeneity in lung cancer. Study-level findings and limits: Tracking of tumor mutation counts was seen in expanded intratumoral alpha and beta TCR counts.

These TCRs' antigens remain unknown. TCRdb independently ran MiXCR on the 5' RACE reads; one entry per CDR3 protein. The profile shows fewer than 6,500 distinct CDR3 sequences, roughly 9% of them singletons. Specified time point: sample taken at primary tumor resection. Sequenced here: lung tumor tissue, sampled at surgery. The origin of the receptors is a female donor with early-stage non-small cell lung cancer.

This clonotype was picked up many times. This chain connects TRBV5-1 to TRBJ2-3; 9 bases agree with TRBD2. With V trimmed by 3 bases and J by 5 bases, 7 bases remained unmatched. Germline CDR1 SGHRS, CDR2 YFSETQ. The length of the CDR3 is 15 residues. DNA for the CDR3: TGCGCCAGCAGCTCCCTAGCGGGGAGTGTAGATACGCAGTATTTT. This sequence encodes CASSSLAGSVDTQYF.

This clonotype came up many times. The rearrangement uses TRBV28 and TRBJ2-3; D remains ambiguous. The CDR3 is made up of 15 amino acids. V was clipped by 3 bases and J by 3 bases, with 13 bases between them. Germline V gene data show CDR1 as MDHEN and CDR2 as SYDVKM. The CDR3 protein is CASSFQVEGTDTQYF. The CDR3 DNA reads as TGTGCCAGCAGTTTTCAAGTAGAAGGTACAGATACGCAGTATTTT. The whole variable domain, remainder taken from reference TRBV28 and TRBJ2-3, is DVKVTQSSRYLVKRTGEKVFLECVQDMDHENMFWYRQDPGLGLRLIYFSYDVKMKEKGDIPEGYSVSREKKERFSLILESASTNQTSMYLCASSFQVEGTDTQYFGPGTRLTVL.

At least ten counts were recorded for this clonotype. One junction end disagrees with the germline gene, perhaps due to a read error. The rearrangement joins TRBV7-7 to TRBJ2-3; D is ambiguous. Germline V gene sequence: CDR1 SSHAT, CDR2 FNYEAQ (reference sequence). The CDR3 is 13 amino acids. The CDR3 here is CASSFQAADTQYF. The CDR3 DNA sequence: TGTGCTAGCAGCTTCCAAGCAGCAGATACGCAGTATTTT.

This clonotype qualifies as medium-sized. This chain joins TRBV28 and TRBJ1-5; the match to TRBD1 covers 7 bases. Germline V lookup: CDR1 MDHEN, CDR2 SYDVKM. J was trimmed by 4 bases and V by 6 bases; bases with no gene match: 0. The CDR3 loop spans 12 amino acids. The CDR3 is CASRTGNQPQHF. The CDR3 region has the DNA TGTGCCAGCAGGACAGGGAATCAGCCCCAGCATTTT.

This clonotype qualifies as medium-sized. This chain joins TRBV11-1 and TRBJ2-5; D is possibly TRBD1 or TRBD2 (5 bases each). The CDR3 contains 13 residues. Per germline, CDR1 SGHAT and CDR2 FQDESV (reference sequence). The V and J ends lost 5 bases and 5 bases respectively, with 12 bases between them. The CDR3 DNA follows: TGTGCCAGCAGCCACCCCGGGGCTGAGACCCAGTACTTC. Residues: CASSHPGAETQYF.

Many counts were recorded for this clonotype. The chain uses TRBV10-3 and TRBJ1-5, with 7 bases fitting TRBD1. The germline V gene encodes CDR1 ENHRY and CDR2 SYGVKD. The CDR3 is 15 residues long. Unmatched junction bases numbered 4, after V lost 5 bases and J lost 0 bases. The CDR3 DNA follows: TGTGCCATCAGTCTCGGGACAGCTAGCAATCAGCCCCAGCATTTT. This sequence encodes CAISLGTASNQPQHF.

This clonotype has at least ten counts. DNA of the CDR3: TGCGCCAGCAGCCCTACAACTATTAGCACAGATACGCAGTATTTT. This gives the protein CASSPTTISTDTQYF. V is TRBV4-3 and J is TRBJ2-3; D is undetermined. This CDR3 contains 15 residues. V was cut by 4 bases and J by 0 bases, with 11 bases left in between. The germline CDR1 and CDR2 sequences are LGHNA and YSLEER.

This clonotype was detected ten times or more. The chain carries TRBV5-1 and TRBJ2-3, with 7 bases lining up with TRBD1. The ends lost 0 bases at V and 8 bases at J; junction bases unmatched: 9. The CDR3 is 15 amino acids. Germline CDR1 is SGHRS and CDR2 is YFSETQ. The CDR3 loop reads CASSLGDRTWGTQYF. The DNA for the CDR3 is TGCGCCAGCAGCTTGGGGGACAGAACCTGGGGTACGCAGTATTTT. The full variable domain, in which reference TRBV5-1 and TRBJ2-3 provide the parts outside the CDR3, is KAGVTQTPRYLIKTRGQQVTLSCSPISGHRSVSWYQQTPGQGLQFLFEYFSETQRNKGNFPGRFSGRQFSNSRSEMNVSTLELGDSALYLCASSLGDRTWGTQYFGPGTRLTVL.

This clonotype has ten or more counts. This chain connects TRBV20-1 to TRBJ2-4, with D possibly being TRBD1 (6 bases). CDR1 is DFQATT, CDR2 SNEGSKA, per germline (reference sequence). Trimming took off 6 bases at V and 0 bases at J, with 15 bases between the two ends. This CDR3 contains 15 residues. The CDR3 region has the DNA TGCAGTGCGACCGGGACATTTCTAGCCAAAAACATTCAGTACTTC. Amino acids: CSATGTFLAKNIQYF.

The chain couples TRBV9 to TRBJ1-1; no clear D gene. CDR3 length: 15 residues. Germline-derived CDR1 and CDR2 are SGDLS and YYNGEE. Trimming removed 0 bases at V and 3 bases at J, with 12 bases between. The CDR3 coding sequence is TGTGCCAGCAGCGTAGAGGGCACAATGTACACTGAAGCTTTCTTT. Translated, it gives CASSVEGTMYTEAFF.

By share, this clonotype counts as medium-sized. This chain links TRBV7-2 with TRBJ1-5, with 7 positions matching TRBD1. The germline V gene has CDR1 SGHTA and CDR2 FQGNSA. There are 14 residues in the CDR3. The V segment lost 5 bases and the J segment 3 bases; nucleotides outside the gene matches: 4. The CDR3 reads CASSQGTDNQPQHF. As DNA, the CDR3 is TGTGCCAGCAGCCAGGGGACAGACAATCAGCCCCAGCATTTT.

The gene calls are TRBV9 and TRBJ2-1; D is undetermined. This CDR3 contains 15 residues. V lost 0 bases and J 3 bases, leaving 10 bases between the germline ends. Looked up from germline, CDR1 is SGDLS and CDR2 is YYNGEE. The CDR3, as DNA: TGTGCCAGCAGCGTAGTAGCAGATTTCTACAATGAGCAGTTCTTC. Protein: CASSVVADFYNEQFF.

This clonotype was seen repeatedly, ten times or more. The V gene is TRBV20-1, the J gene TRBJ2-7, with D tentatively TRBD1 (6 bases). The V end lost 3 bases, the J end lost 0 bases, and 15 bases lay between the germline ends. CDR1 DFQATT and CDR2 SNEGSKA come from the germline V gene (reference sequence). This CDR3 spans 15 amino acids. The chain's CDR3 is CSARIPTGPSYEQYF. The CDR3 DNA reads TGCAGTGCTAGGATTCCGACAGGCCCCTCCTACGAGCAGTACTTC.

By sample fraction, this clonotype is medium-sized. This chain links TRBV4-3 with TRBJ2-2, with no clear D. V lost 6 bases to trimming and J lost 8 bases, with 16 bases between them. This CDR3 has 14 residues. Germline-derived CDR1 and CDR2 are LGHNA and YSLEER. CDR3 residues: CASSLNLWAGELFF. CDR3 coding DNA: TGCGCCAGCAGTCTAAACTTATGGGCGGGGGAGCTGTTTTTT.

This clonotype was counted many times. The chain uses TRBV20-1 and TRBJ1-1, with D uncertain. Germline V gives CDR1 DFQATT, CDR2 SNEGSKA (reference sequence). Trimming took 6 bases from V and 1 from J, leaving 12 bases between them. This CDR3 spans 13 amino acids. CDR3 bases: TGCAGTGCACGGACCGCAAGGAACACTGAAGCTTTCTTT. Its protein product is CSARTARNTEAFF.

Relative to its sample, this clonotype is medium-sized (0.01 to 0.1%). This chain uses TRBV7-2 with TRBJ2-3, with D tentatively TRBD1 or TRBD2 (6 bases each). The CDR3 runs 15 residues. The germline V and J ends were trimmed by 7 bases and 2 bases, with 16 bases remaining between them. Germline V gene lookup returns CDR1 SGHTA and CDR2 FQGNSA. CDR3 sequence (DNA): TGTGCCAGCACCCCCACGGGGGCGCCCACAGATACGCAGTATTTT. This gives the protein CASTPTGAPTDTQYF. The full variable domain, its missing parts supplied by reference TRBV7-2 and TRBJ2-3, is GAGVSQSPSNKVTEKGKDVELRCDPISGHTALYWYRQSLGQGLEFLIYFQGNSAPDKSGLPSDRFSAERTGGSVSTLTIQRTQQEDSAVYLCASTPTGAPTDTQYFGPGTRLTVL.

There are many counts of this clonotype. The chain has TRBV5-4 and TRBJ2-5, with TRBD2 matching 11 bases. Germline V gene lookup returns CDR1 SGHNT and CDR2 YYREEE (reference sequence). The CDR3 has 16 residues. With 1 base clipped from V and 5 bases from J, the junction kept 7 bases outside the gene matches. CDR3 region: CASSLPTSGRSETQYF. The CDR3 DNA is TGTGCCAGCAGCTTGCCTACTAGCGGGAGAAGTGAGACCCAGTACTTC.

At least ten counts were recorded for this clonotype. J is TRBJ1-2 and V is TRBV5-1; 10 nucleotides line up with TRBD1. This CDR3 contains 14 residues. Germline assignment: CDR1 SGHRS and CDR2 YFSETQ. V gave up 5 bases and J gave up 4 bases; unmatched junction bases: 5. The CDR3 bases are TGCGCCAGCAGGAGCGGGACAGGGGCCTATGGCTACACCTTC. This encodes CASRSGTGAYGYTF.

This clonotype was detected many times. The rearrangement joins TRBV2 to TRBJ2-3; D possibly uses TRBD1 or TRBD2 (6 bases each). Germline lookup yields CDR1 SNHLY and CDR2 FYNNEI. The CDR3 extends over 14 amino acids. The ends were cut back, 7 bases at V and 4 bases at J, with 15 bases in the middle. The CDR3 here is CASIEGGPADTQYF. The DNA of the CDR3 is TGTGCCAGCATAGAGGGGGGTCCCGCAGATACGCAGTATTTT. The complete variable domain, with remaining parts taken from reference TRBV2 and TRBJ2-3, reads EPEVTQTPSHQVTQMGQEVILRCVPISNHLYFYWYRQILGQKVEFLVSFYNNEISEKSEIFDDQFSVERPDGSNFTLKIRSTKLEDSAMYFCASIEGGPADTQYFGPGTRLTVL.

This clonotype ranks as medium-sized. The chain has TRBV9 and TRBJ2-7; D is unclear. This CDR3 contains 13 residues. V was trimmed by 0 bases and J by 3 bases, leaving 7 bases between them. Germline lookup yields CDR1 SGDLS and CDR2 YYNGEE. The CDR3 DNA is TGTGCCAGCAGCGTAGGGCAGCTCTACGAGCAGTACTTC. This encodes CASSVGQLYEQYF.

This clonotype has at least ten counts. This chain connects TRBV30 to TRBJ2-5, with D possibly being TRBD1 (6 bases). The CDR3 contains 11 residues. Germline CDR1 is GTSNPN and CDR2 is SVGIG (reference sequence). Trimming stripped 3 bases from V and 5 bases from J, with 7 bases between. CDR3 loop: CAWSQGETQYF. The CDR3, as DNA: TGTGCCTGGAGCCAGGGGGAGACCCAGTACTTC. Filled out from reference TRBV30 and TRBJ2-5, the complete variable domain reads SQTIHQWPATLVQPVGSPLSLECTVEGTSNPNLYWYRQAAGRGLQLLFYSVGIGQISSEVPQNLSASRPQDRQFILSSKKLLLSDSGFYLCAWSQGETQYFGPGTRLLVL.